This T cell receptor beta chain was retrieved from a study of T cells in Graves' hyperthyroidism and ophthalmopathy. Study overall: It was at initial diagnosis, before any treatment, that peripheral blood was collected. The study, taken as a whole, reports: The majority of expanded thyroid clonotypes above 0.001 also appeared in blood.

TCR beta CDR3 region amplification was performed from RNA transcripts. Primed by the HTBI set, a first-round RT-PCR was run on the TCR CDR3. TCRdb used MiXCR to reprocess the multiplex PCR reads, holding one entry per CDR3 protein. The data contain a few hundred thousand distinct CDR3 sequences, approximately 17% of them singletons. Each diagnosis drew on symptoms, thyroxine, TRAb, thyroid ultrasound and orbital computed tomography findings. Concerning this clonotype itself: Its specificity is not known. A much larger clone differs by one base, so this may be a read error.

Specimen: blood. This TCR derives from a woman aged 60-70 years with Graves' ophthalmopathy.

CDR3 bases: TGTGCCAGCAGTCCTGAGGGAGCTAACTGTGGCTACACCTTC. Residues: CASSPEGANCGYTF. This chain uses TRBV2 with TRBJ1-2; D remains ambiguous. There are 14 residues in the CDR3. Per the germline V gene, CDR1 is SNHLY and CDR2 is FYNNEI.